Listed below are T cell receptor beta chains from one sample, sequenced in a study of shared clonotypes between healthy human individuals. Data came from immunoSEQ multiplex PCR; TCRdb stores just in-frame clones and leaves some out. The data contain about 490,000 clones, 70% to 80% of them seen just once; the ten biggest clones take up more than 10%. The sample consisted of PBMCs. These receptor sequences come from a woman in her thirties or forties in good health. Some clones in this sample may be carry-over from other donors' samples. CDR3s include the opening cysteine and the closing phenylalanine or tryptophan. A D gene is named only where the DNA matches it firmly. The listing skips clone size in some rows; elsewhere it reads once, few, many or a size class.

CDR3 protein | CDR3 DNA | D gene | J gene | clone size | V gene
CASSQPGKSYEQYF | TGCGCCAGCAGCCAACCGGGGAAATCCTACGAGCAGTACTTC | . | TRBJ2-7 | . | TRBV4-1
CASSVDIGSDTGELFF | TGTGCCAGCAGCGTAGATATAGGCTCGGACACCGGGGAGCTGTTTTTT | . | TRBJ2-2 | . | TRBV9
CASSLDSGTVIWYEQYF | TGTGCCAGCAGCTTAGACTCCGGGACAGTGATCTGGTACGAGCAGTACTTC | TRBD1 | TRBJ2-7 | . | TRBV7-9
CASRGRGDAEKLFF | TGTGCCAGCAGGGGGAGGGGAGACGCGGAAAAACTGTTTTTT | . | TRBJ1-4 | . | TRBV2
CASSPEGVGTEAFF | TGTGCCAGCAGCCCTGAGGGGGTGGGGACTGAAGCTTTCTTT | . | TRBJ1-1 | few | TRBV2
CATSRGEGTLNQPQHF | TGTGCCACCAGCAGAGGGGAAGGGACTCTTAATCAGCCCCAGCATTTT | . | TRBJ1-5 | few | TRBV15
CASRPGASLHEQYF | TGTGCCAGCAGGCCAGGGGCCTCCCTCCACGAGCAGTACTTC | . | TRBJ2-7 | . | TRBV28
CASSPPGFLYEQYF | TGTGCCAGCTCACCACCGGGTTTCCTCTACGAGCAGTACTTC | . | TRBJ2-7 | many | TRBV18
CTSSQAGGYGYTF | TGCACCAGCAGCCAAGCAGGGGGATATGGCTACACCTTC | . | TRBJ1-2 | few | TRBV1
CATSSATGGTEAFF | TGTGCCACCAGCAGTGCCACAGGGGGCACTGAAGCTTTCTTT | TRBD1 | TRBJ1-1 | . | TRBV15
CASSQGGGEGKNYGYTF | TGTGCCAGCAGCCAAGGTGGAGGGGAAGGAAAAAACTATGGCTACACCTTC | . | TRBJ1-2 | . | TRBV7-9
CASIGTGGSNQPQHF | TGTGCCAGTATCGGGACAGGGGGGAGCAATCAGCCCCAGCATTTT | TRBD1 | TRBJ1-5 | . | TRBV19
CASSPSGKDEQYF | TGTGCCAGCAGTCCTAGCGGGAAAGACGAGCAGTACTTC | TRBD2 | TRBJ2-7 | . | TRBV27
CASSLAGFGEQYF | TGCGCCAGCAGCTTGGCCGGGTTTGGCGAGCAGTACTTC | . | TRBJ2-7 | . | TRBV5-1
CASSLRQGEYNEQFF | TGTGCCAGCAGTCTTAGACAGGGAGAGTACAATGAGCAGTTCTTC | TRBD1 | TRBJ2-1 | many | TRBV6-4
CASSPPDRAGAFF | TGCGCCAGCAGTCCCCCGGACAGGGCAGGAGCTTTCTTT | TRBD1 | TRBJ1-1 | . | TRBV23-1
CASSWTSRTYEQYF | TGCGCCAGCAGCTGGACCTCTAGGACCTACGAGCAGTACTTC | . | TRBJ2-7 | . | TRBV5-1